This TCR beta chain was recorded in a study of blood T cell repertoires in COVID-19. Overall study: COVID-19 samples, acute and convalescent, were from the United States, Italy and Spain. T cells, B-cell-depleted T cells, or PBMCs provided the cDNA or gDNA that served as material.

In the authors' methods: Amplified reference gene primers provided the basis for estimating nucleated cell counts. Method: immunoSEQ multiplex PCR; TCRdb's copy keeps in-frame clones and lacks some. D and trimming were read from the DNA, whereas the V and J calls and clone size are those reported in that table. Here the sample spans fewer than 250,000 clones, less than 85% being singletons. This CDR3 has 18 amino acids. The origin of this receptor is a woman in her forties or fifties with acute or convalescent COVID-19. Material for sequencing was peripheral blood. The genes are TRBV21-1 and TRBJ2-2; TRBD2 reflects the table's D call only, with no check against the DNA. TRBV21-1 is marked as a pseudogene. The DNA for the CDR3 is TGTGCCAGCAGCAAAGGAACTAGCGGGAGTTTGAACACCGGGGAGCTGTTTTTT. The encoded protein is CASSKGTSGSLNTGELFF.